A selection of T cell receptor beta chains follows, all from one sample in a study of T cell responses to AZD1222 COVID-19 vaccine. Sequencing used immunoSEQ multiplex PCR; TCRdb keeps in-frame clones, though not all of them. The sample consists of about 160,000 clones, roughly 90% of them appearing once. Source: peripheral blood, taken 28 days after the second AZD1222 dose. Source of these receptors: an adult who received the AZD1222 COVID-19 vaccine. The CDR3 runs from the conserved cysteine through the conserved F or W. D genes are given only for firm matches. The size field is filled for only some rows; it gives once, few, many or a size class.

13	TRBJ2-1	.	TRBV11-2	.	TGTGCCAGCAGCTACGGACCGGACAATGAGCAGTTCTTC	CASSYGPDNEQFF
14	TRBJ1-2	TRBD1	TRBV27	medium-sized	TGTGCCAGCAGAACGCAGGGGGCAAACTATGGCTACACCTTC	CASRTQGANYGYTF
14	TRBJ1-6	TRBD1	TRBV5-1	.	TGCGCCAGCGGCTTGACAGGGGGCGATTCACCCCTCCACTTT	CASGLTGGDSPLHF
15	TRBJ1-6	.	TRBV10-3	once	TGTGCCATCAGTGCCGCGTTGGGAAGGGAAGGACCCCTCCACTTT	CAISAALGREGPLHF
17	TRBJ1-1	.	TRBV5-1	.	TGCGCCAGCAGTCCTGGCCCCCCCCTACGTTGGGACACTGAAGCTTTCTTT	CASSPGPPLRWDTEAFF
15	TRBJ1-1	.	TRBV30	.	TGTGCCTGGAGTGTACGGGCAGGGAAGAGTACTGAAGCTTTCTTT	CAWSVRAGKSTEAFF
14	TRBJ1-6	TRBD1	TRBV27	.	TGTGCCAGCGGCCAGAGGGGGCAGCATTCACCCCTCCACTTT	CASGQRGQHSPLHF
14	TRBJ2-5	TRBD1	TRBV27	.	TGTGCCAGCAGAGGGACAGGGATGGTGGAGACCCAGTACTTC	CASRGTGMVETQYF
14	TRBJ2-1	TRBD1	TRBV7-2	.	TGTGCCAGCAGCTCGATTAGACAGGGGGATGAGCAGTTCTTC	CASSSIRQGDEQFF
13	TRBJ1-5	.	TRBV12-3/TRBV12-4	.	TGTGCCAGCAGTTTTAGGCCCTCTCAGCCCCAGCATTTT	CASSFRPSQPQHF
11	TRBJ2-7	.	TRBV5-1	.	TGCGCCAGCAGTCAAGACTACGAGCAGTACTTC	CASSQDYEQYF
16	TRBJ1-2	TRBD1	TRBV5-5	.	TGTGCCAGCAGCTTCCCATTCCCGGACAGGGATGGTGGCTACACCTTC	CASSFPFPDRDGGYTF
12	TRBJ2-1	TRBD1	TRBV6-5	.	TGTGCCAGCGTCGACAGGGGAAGGGAGCAGTTCTTC	CASVDRGREQFF
15	TRBJ1-1	.	TRBV18	once	TGTGCCAGCTCACCCGCGACAGGTCTGAACACTGAAGCTTTCTTT	CASSPATGLNTEAFF
12	TRBJ1-1	.	TRBV7-9	.	TGTGCCAGCAGCGCGGTAGGAGCTGAAGTCTTCTTT	CASSAVGAEVFF
12	TRBJ2-7	.	TRBV30	.	TGTGCCTGGACTCTTTCTTCTGGCGAGCAGTACTTC	CAWTLSSGEQYF
16	TRBJ1-2	.	TRBV3-1/TRBV3-2	few	TGTGCCAGCAGCCAAGATTTACCGCAAACTGGCTATGGCTACACCTTC	CASSQDLPQTGYGYTF
13	TRBJ1-1	.	TRBV7-6	.	TGTGCCAGCAGCGTCGGGATGAACACTGAAGCTTTCTTT	CASSVGMNTEAFF
13	TRBJ1-1	TRBD1	TRBV28	once	TGTGCCAGCAGTGGACAGGGGCCCTTTGACGCTTTCTTT	CASSGQGPFDAFF
15	TRBJ1-5	.	TRBV6-5	.	TGTGCCAGCAGTCCCACAGGAATGAGCAATCAGCCCCAGCATTTT	CASSPTGMSNQPQHF
12	TRBJ1-2	.	TRBV20-1	.	TGCAGTGCTAGTGTCAGTTCCTATGGCTACACCTTC	CSASVSSYGYTF
14	TRBJ1-4	TRBD1	TRBV5-1	.	TGCGCCAGCCAATCGGGACAGGGTAATGAAAAACTGTTTTTT	CASQSGQGNEKLFF
14	TRBJ2-5	TRBD2	TRBV19	.	TGTGCCAGTAGTGATAGCGGGGGGCGGGAGACCCAGTACTTC	CASSDSGGRETQYF
12	TRBJ1-2	.	TRBV7-3	.	TGTGCCAGCAGCCCCGGGACATCTGGCTACACCTTC	CASSPGTSGYTF
15	TRBJ2-7	TRBD1	TRBV5-1	once	TGCGCCAGCAGCTTGGGACAGGGGGAAACCTACGAGCAGTACTTC	CASSLGQGETYEQYF
14	TRBJ2-3	.	TRBV30	.	TGTGCCTGGAGTGCCGCCGGGGCAACAGATACGCAGTATTTT	CAWSAAGATDTQYF
17	TRBJ2-3	.	TRBV7-9	.	TGTGCCAGCAGCTTCGGGGTGCGGGGGCCGGGAGCAGATACGCAGTATTTT	CASSFGVRGPGADTQYF
13	TRBJ1-2	.	TRBV6-5	.	TGTGCCAGCAGTTACGGGCTTGAGTATGGCTACACCTTC	CASSYGLEYGYTF
13	TRBJ1-2	.	TRBV3-1/TRBV3-2	.	TGTGCCAGCAGCCAAGGCAAATCGTCAGGCTACACCTTC	CASSQGKSSGYTF
16	TRBJ2-3	.	TRBV6-6	.	TGTGCCAGCAGTTATCGACAGGAGAAAAGCACAGATACGCAGTATTTT	CASSYRQEKSTDTQYF